What follows are 17 T cell receptor beta chains derived from one specimen sequenced in a study of a mutant IDH1 vaccine in newly diagnosed glioma. This table comes from immunoSEQ multiplex PCR, and its TCRdb copy is limited to in-frame clones, with some not included. The sample has under 150,000 clones, 85% to 90% seen once; the top ten hold 0.6% to 0.75%. Regarding time point: week 11, during vaccination. All doses held 300 ug of mutant IDH1 20-mer peptide, with topical imiquimod. No antigen has been identified for these receptors. The sequenced sample was PBMCs, obtained from a glioma patient whose treatment included an IDH1 peptide vaccine. The receptors derive from a woman between 45 and 60 years old with glioma.

The rearrangement links TRBV27 to TRBJ2-1, with TRBD2 matching over 10 bases. The germline CDR1 and CDR2 sequences are MNHEY and SMNVEV (reference sequence). CDR3 length: 15 amino acids. The V and J ends lost 8 bases and 4 bases, in that order; junction bases with no gene match: 8. The CDR3 bases are TGTGCCAGCGCTCGGACTAGCGGAGGGTACAATGAGCAGTTCTTC. Amino acids: CASARTSGGYNEQFF.

The chain links TRBV5-1 to TRBJ1-2; 7 bases map to TRBD1. Germline values: CDR1 SGHRS, CDR2 YFSETQ. The CDR3 has 14 residues. Trimming removed 6 bases from V and 4 bases from J; junction bases left unmatched: 9. The CDR3 loop is CASTDRGLGYGYTF. In DNA form, the CDR3 reads TGCGCCAGCACCGATAGGGGGCTGGGCTATGGCTACACCTTC.

The chain recombines TRBV5-1 with TRBJ2-6, with 7 bases matching TRBD2. Germline CDR1 SGHRS, CDR2 YFSETQ. Trimming removed 4 bases from V and 2 bases from J; junction bases left unmatched: 9. This CDR3 has 17 amino acids. The DNA of the CDR3 is TGCGCCAGCAGCGGGGGGGGTCCGGATACTGGGGCCAACGTCCTGACTTTC. Translation: CASSGGGPDTGANVLTF.

This clone was counted a single time. The rearrangement uses TRBV9 and TRBJ1-3, with D perhaps TRBD1 (6 bases). The CDR3 runs 17 residues. V was shortened by 0 bases and J by 3 bases, with 16 bases between the two germline ends. Germline V gene lookup returns CDR1 SGDLS and CDR2 YYNGEE. The CDR3 region is CASSVEGPGTSGNTIYF. CDR3 bases: TGTGCCAGCAGCGTAGAGGGCCCCGGGACAAGTGGAAACACCATATATTTT.

V and J are TRBV28 and TRBJ2-7, with TRBD1 identical over 7 bases. Germline trimming cut 4 bases from V and 4 bases from J; bases unmatched to any gene: 7. Germline V gene data show CDR1 as MDHEN and CDR2 as SYDVKM. The CDR3 runs to 14 residues. This chain's CDR3 is CASSSGTVLYEQYF. DNA for the CDR3: TGTGCCAGCAGTTCCGGGACAGTTTTATACGAGCAGTACTTC.

V and J are TRBV2 and TRBJ2-1, with 11 bases lining up with TRBD2. The CDR3 consists of 18 residues. J lost 2 bases, V lost 6 bases, and 12 bases had no gene match. Germline-derived CDR1 and CDR2 are SNHLY and FYNNEI. The CDR3 DNA reads TGTGCCAGCAGCGGGGGGGCTAGCGGGAGGCCGCCCTACAATGAGCAGTTCTTC. It specifies CASSGGASGRPPYNEQFF.

The chain recombines TRBV28 with TRBJ1-5; possibly TRBD1 for D (5 bases). This CDR3 is 15 amino acids long. CDR1 is MDHEN and CDR2 is SYDVKM in the germline V gene. V lost 6 bases to trimming and J lost 2 bases, with 14 bases between them. The DNA for the CDR3 is TGTGCCAGCAGCCCTGGGGGGAGGCGCAATCAGCCCCAGCATTTT. As protein: CASSPGGRRNQPQHF.

The gene calls are TRBV7-2 and TRBJ2-1; 7 bases match TRBD2. CDR1 is SGHTA and CDR2 is FQGNSA in the germline V gene. V lost 1 base, J lost 6 bases, and 6 bases stayed unmatched. The CDR3 runs to 15 residues. DNA of the CDR3: TGTGCCAGCAGCTTAGGGGGGAGGGCCCCCAATGAGCAGTTCTTC. It yields the protein CASSLGGRAPNEQFF.

The chain carries TRBV7-9 and TRBJ2-1; possibly TRBD2 for D (6 bases). The CDR3 length is 14 residues. V lost 0 bases and J lost 5, with 8 bases in between. Germline V gene data show CDR1 as SEHNR and CDR2 as FQNEAQ (reference sequence). Here the CDR3 reads CASSLAGRNNEQFF. In DNA, the CDR3 is TGTGCCAGCAGCTTAGCGGGGAGGAACAATGAGCAGTTCTTC.

Points on this clone: Other DNA variants within this sample encode the same CDR3. V is TRBV25-1 and J is TRBJ2-1; D might be TRBD1 or TRBD2, each matching 5 bases. CDR1 and CDR2 from the germline V gene are MGHDK and SYGVNS. The CDR3 spans 15 residues. V lost 1 base and J 8 bases, leaving 15 bases between the germline ends. The DNA of the CDR3 is TGTGCCAGCAGTGAATGGGACCGGTACGGGTATGAGCAGTTCTTC. Its translation: CASSEWDRYGYEQFF.

The chain is built from TRBV28 and TRBJ2-3, with 10 bases fitting TRBD2. Per the germline V gene, CDR1 is MDHEN and CDR2 is SYDVKM. This CDR3 is built from 18 residues. V was clipped by 3 bases and J by 5 bases; unmatched bases: 14. The CDR3 nucleotides read TGTGCCAGCAGTTTCCGTTGGACTAGCGGAGGGGCAGGAGATACGCAGTATTTT. It is translated as CASSFRWTSGGAGDTQYF. The entire variable domain, with the rest obtained from reference TRBV28 and TRBJ2-3, is as follows: DVKVTQSSRYLVKRTGEKVFLECVQDMDHENMFWYRQDPGLGLRLIYFSYDVKMKEKGDIPEGYSVSREKKERFSLILESASTNQTSMYLCASSFRWTSGGAGDTQYFGPGTRLTVL.

The V gene is TRBV28, the J gene TRBJ2-7, with 8 bases fitting TRBD2. The J segment lost 0 bases and the V segment lost 5 bases, leaving 6 bases of the junction unmatched. Germline CDR1 MDHEN, CDR2 SYDVKM. The CDR3 is 15 amino acids. The chain's CDR3 is CASSRLSGSSYEQYF. Here the CDR3 DNA reads TGTGCCAGCAGTCGCCTGAGCGGGAGCTCCTACGAGCAGTACTTC.

CDR3 amino acids: CASSLSIGRTTEAFF. The DNA for the CDR3 is TGTGCCAGCAGTTTATCCATAGGGAGGACCACTGAAGCTTTCTTT. The chain carries TRBV27 and TRBJ1-1; no firm D call. This CDR3 has 15 amino acids. The germline V gene has CDR1 MNHEY and CDR2 SMNVEV (reference sequence). Between the trimmed V and J ends, which lost 0 bases and 4 bases, there was a span of 12 bases.

This CDR3 is CASSQEQGSPGNYGYTF. CDR3 in DNA: TGTGCCAGCAGCCAAGAGCAAGGGTCCCCGGGGAACTATGGCTACACCTTC. This chain connects TRBV14 to TRBJ1-2; no reliable D call. In germline, CDR1 is SGHDN, CDR2 FVKESK. The V end was cut by 0 bases, the J end by 2 bases, with 16 bases between. The CDR3 length is 17 residues. The full variable domain, completed using reference TRBV14 and TRBJ1-2, is EAGVTQFPSHSVIEKGQTVTLRCDPISGHDNLYWYRRVMGKEIKFLLHFVKESKQDESGMPNNRFLAERTGGTYSTLKVQPAELEDSGVYFCASSQEQGSPGNYGYTFGSGTRLTVV.

The sample holds one count of this clone. The chain is built from TRBV5-4 and TRBJ1-1, with 11 bases fitting TRBD1. The CDR3 extends over 15 amino acids. Per the germline V gene, CDR1 is SGHNT and CDR2 is YYREEE (reference sequence). The junction had 5 bases not matched to a gene; V was cut back by 3 bases and J by 4 bases. The CDR3 nucleotides read TGTGCCAGCAGCTCCAGCGGGACAGGGGGCACTGAAGCTTTCTTT. Translation: CASSSSGTGGTEAFF.

The rearrangement uses TRBV30 and TRBJ2-7; D gene uncertain. V lost 0 bases and J 4 bases, leaving 7 bases between the germline ends. Germline-derived CDR1 and CDR2 are GTSNPN and SVGIG (reference sequence). This CDR3 has 12 residues. The CDR3 coding sequence is TGTGCCTGGAGTGTCTGGAATTACGAGCAGTACTTC. Translating it yields CAWSVWNYEQYF.

This clone was recorded once. The chain links TRBV30 to TRBJ2-2, with 7 bases lining up with TRBD2. CDR3 length: 14 residues. J gave up 2 bases and V 3 bases, and 3 bases lay outside the gene matches. Germline lookup yields CDR1 GTSNPN and CDR2 SVGIG (reference sequence). The CDR3 DNA is TGTGCCTGGAGGGGGGACTACAACACCGGGGAGCTGTTTTTT. Encoded protein: CAWRGDYNTGELFF.